Listed below are T cell receptor beta chains from one sample, sequenced in a study of shared clonotypes between healthy human individuals. Profiling relied on immunoSEQ multiplex PCR, and the TCRdb table lists in-frame clones only, not all of them. This sample has hundreds of thousands of clones, with around 73% found just once. The material sequenced was memory CD4+ T cells sorted from blood. Receptor source: a woman aged 30 to 39 in good health. CDR3s include the opening cysteine and the closing phenylalanine or tryptophan. Fields, in order: clone size, V gene, D gene, J gene, CDR3 protein, CDR3 DNA. D genes are given only for firm matches. For some rows the clone size is stated as once, few or many, or as a class when expanded; others skip it.

.	TRBV27	.	TRBJ1-5	CASSPRKNQPQHF	TGTGCCAGCAGTCCGAGGAAGAATCAGCCCCAGCATTTT
.	TRBV6-5	.	TRBJ2-1	CASSPAHNEQFF	TGTGCCAGCAGTCCAGCCCACAATGAGCAGTTCTTC
.	TRBV6-5	TRBD1	TRBJ1-6	CASNQGGSSPLHF	TGTGCCAGCAATCAGGGGGGGAGTTCACCCCTCCACTTT
.	TRBV25-1	TRBD2	TRBJ2-2	CASSESSPRTSSGELFF	TGTGCCAGCAGTGAATCCTCCCCTCGGACTAGTAGCGGGGAGCTGTTTTTT
.	TRBV5-5	.	TRBJ1-1	CASSPSTGRGNTEAFF	TGTGCCAGCAGCCCGAGTACTGGCAGGGGTAACACTGAAGCTTTCTTT
.	TRBV5-1	TRBD1	TRBJ2-3	CASSPWTGSYTDTQYF	TGCGCCAGCAGCCCCTGGACAGGAAGCTACACAGATACGCAGTATTTT
.	TRBV12-5	.	TRBJ2-5	CASGLALRGRVETQYF	TGTGCTAGTGGTTTGGCCCTCCGGGGACGTGTTGAGACCCAGTACTTC
few	TRBV5-1	TRBD1	TRBJ2-5	CASSLEGGSLQETQYF	TGCGCCAGCAGCTTGGAAGGGGGCTCCTTACAAGAGACCCAGTACTTC
few	TRBV5-1	TRBD2	TRBJ2-1	CASSPLLAGASGNNEQFF	TGCGCCAGCAGCCCGCTACTAGCGGGAGCATCGGGTAACAATGAGCAGTTCTTC
.	TRBV10-1	.	TRBJ2-3	CASSRDTTDTQYF	TGCGCCAGCAGCCGGGACACCACAGATACGCAGTATTTT
.	TRBV27	.	TRBJ1-5	CASSPRQDLSNQPQHF	TGTGCCAGCAGTCCGCGACAGGATCTAAGCAATCAGCCCCAGCATTTT
.	TRBV7-2	.	TRBJ2-5	CASSLEVNSFQYF	TGTGCCAGCAGCTTAGAGGTTAATAGCTTTCAGTACTTC
.	TRBV28	TRBD1	TRBJ1-5	CASSLRRQGAQPQHF	TGTGCCAGCAGTTTAAGAAGGCAGGGGGCTCAGCCCCAGCATTTT
.	TRBV6-6	.	TRBJ2-3	CASTREDTQYF	TGTGCCAGCACCCGGGAAGATACGCAGTATTTT
.	TRBV28	.	TRBJ1-4	CASSLMATNEKLFF	TGTGCCAGCAGTTTAATGGCAACTAATGAAAAACTGTTTTTT
.	TRBV6-5	.	TRBJ1-5	CASSVSQNWPQHF	TGTGCCAGCAGTGTCTCCCAAAATTGGCCCCAGCATTTT
.	TRBV11-2	.	TRBJ2-6	CATTLISGANVLTF	TGTGCCACCACCCTGATCTCTGGGGCCAACGTCCTGACTTTC
.	TRBV16	.	TRBJ2-2	CASSHGAGANTGELFF	TGTGCCAGCAGCCATGGAGCGGGTGCGAACACCGGGGAGCTGTTTTTT
.	TRBV28	.	TRBJ2-5	CASSFLQETQYF	TGTGCCAGCAGTTTCCTCCAAGAGACCCAGTACTTC
.	TRBV28	.	TRBJ2-7	CASSPRSRSYEQYF	TGTGCCAGCAGTCCAAGGTCGAGGTCCTACGAGCAGTACTTC
few	TRBV28	.	TRBJ1-5	CASRESGTLNQPQHF	TGTGCCAGCAGGGAATCCGGGACCCTAAATCAGCCCCAGCATTTT
.	TRBV9	.	TRBJ2-3	CASSANSDTQYF	TGTGCCAGCAGCGCTAATTCAGATACGCAGTATTTT
.	TRBV2	.	TRBJ2-3	CASRQRFTDTQYF	TGTGCCAGCCGACAGCGGTTCACAGATACGCAGTATTTT
.	TRBV11-3	.	TRBJ2-2	CASSTGFSTGELFF	TGTGCCAGCAGCACAGGGTTCAGCACCGGGGAGCTGTTTTTT
.	TRBV6-1	.	TRBJ2-6	CASSELQSGANVLTF	TGTGCCAGCAGTGAACTTCAATCTGGGGCCAACGTCCTGACTTTC
.	TRBV19	TRBD1	TRBJ1-2	CARVRDRGHYGYTF	TGTGCCAGAGTCCGGGACAGGGGGCATTATGGCTACACCTTC
.	TRBV5-4	.	TRBJ2-1	CASSLGAGIDNEQFF	TGTGCCAGCAGCTTGGGGGCAGGGATAGATAATGAGCAGTTCTTC
.	TRBV9	.	TRBJ1-5	CASSPGTNQPQHF	TGTGCCAGCAGCCCCGGGACTAATCAGCCCCAGCATTTT
.	TRBV19	.	TRBJ2-7	CASSEGSTYEQYF	TGTGCCAGTAGTGAAGGTAGTACCTACGAGCAGTACTTC
.	TRBV29-1	.	TRBJ2-1	CSVVRPNNEQFF	TGCAGCGTTGTTAGGCCCAACAATGAGCAGTTCTTC
.	TRBV19	TRBD2	TRBJ2-2	CASSLGPGRDTGELFF	TGTGCCAGTAGCTTAGGGCCGGGGAGGGACACCGGGGAGCTGTTTTTT
.	TRBV11-2	.	TRBJ2-7	CASSPIIGKGPYEQYF	TGTGCCAGCAGCCCCATCATTGGGAAGGGGCCCTACGAGCAGTACTTC
.	TRBV7-2	TRBD2	TRBJ2-7	CASSWREGGEQYF	TGTGCCAGCAGCTGGCGGGAGGGCGGGGAGCAGTACTTC
.	TRBV11-3	.	TRBJ2-7	CASSQGQGHEQYF	TGTGCCAGCAGCCAGGGGCAGGGCCACGAGCAGTACTTC
.	TRBV6-4	TRBD2	TRBJ2-2	CASSDSAGLGTAGELFF	TGTGCCAGCAGTGACAGTGCAGGACTAGGGACCGCCGGGGAGCTGTTTTTT
.	TRBV4-1	TRBD2	TRBJ2-5	CASSQVSSGKQETQYF	TGCGCCAGCAGCCAAGTGTCTAGCGGGAAACAAGAGACCCAGTACTTC
.	TRBV4-1	.	TRBJ1-2	CASSQADRSEIYGYTF	TGCGCCAGCAGCCAAGCAGACAGGAGTGAAATCTATGGCTACACCTTC
.	TRBV7-2	.	TRBJ2-1	CASSSVRGEQFF	TGTGCCAGCAGCTCTGTGAGGGGGGAGCAGTTCTTC
.	TRBV4-1	.	TRBJ1-2	CASSQGGEGGYTF	TGCGCCAGCAGCCAAGGGGGGGAGGGCGGCTACACCTTC
.	TRBV5-5	.	TRBJ1-2	CASSLAYRGTNYGYTF	TGTGCCAGCAGCTTGGCCTACCGGGGGACAAACTATGGCTACACCTTC
few	TRBV6-1	.	TRBJ2-7	CASTEVGWGSEQYF	TGTGCCAGCACCGAAGTGGGGTGGGGGTCCGAGCAGTACTTC
.	TRBV5-1	.	TRBJ2-3	CASSLGDVSTDTQYF	TGCGCCAGCAGCTTGGGGGACGTTAGCACAGATACGCAGTATTTT